Following are 10 T cell receptor beta chains from one sample sequenced in a study of T cells in Graves' hyperthyroidism and ophthalmopathy. The TCR beta CDR3 regions underwent amplification using RNA transcripts as the source. During a first-round RT-PCR of the TCR CDR3, the HTBI primer set was used. TCRdb independently ran MiXCR on the multiplex PCR reads; one entry per CDR3 protein. The table records around 560,000 distinct CDR3 sequences, 15% to 20% of them present only once. Sequenced sample: blood. These receptors all stem from a woman under 30 with Graves' hyperthyroidism.

This clonotype was seen at least ten times. V and J are TRBV28 and TRBJ2-1; weak D call: TRBD2 (6 bases). V lost 6 bases, J lost 10 bases, and 19 bases lay in between. The CDR3 has 14 residues. Per the germline V gene, CDR1 is MDHEN and CDR2 is SYDVKM. This chain's CDR3 is CASRTDTPAGEQFF. CDR3 sequence (DNA): TGTGCCAGCAGAACCGACACTCCGGCGGGGGAGCAGTTCTTC.

J is TRBJ2-3 and V is TRBV6-4; D is perhaps TRBD2 (6 bases). Between the trimmed V and J ends, which lost 5 bases and 0 bases, there was a span of 12 bases. The CDR3 is 15 residues long. Germline CDR1 reads MRHNA; CDR2 reads SNTAGT. The CDR3: CASSPIAESTDTQYF. CDR3 bases: TGTGCCAGCAGTCCTATAGCGGAAAGCACAGATACGCAGTATTTT.

This clonotype was seen many times. The chain joins TRBV4-3 to TRBJ2-3, with 12 bases identical to TRBD2. J lost 2 bases, V lost 2 bases, and 8 bases had no gene match. CDR1 and CDR2 from the germline V gene are LGHNA and YSLEER. There are 18 residues in the CDR3. The CDR3 DNA reads as TGCGCCAGCAGCCAATCTCCACTAGCGGGGGGTTCCACAGATACGCAGTATTTT. This translates into CASSQSPLAGGSTDTQYF.

The J gene is TRBJ2-1, the V gene TRBV7-9; TRBD2 agrees at 11 bases. J was trimmed by 2 bases and V by 1 base; bases with no gene match: 7. The CDR3 contains 18 residues. Looked up from germline, CDR1 is SEHNR and CDR2 is FQNEAQ (reference sequence). The CDR3 sequence: CASSLGIILAGAYNEQFF. The CDR3 nucleotides read TGTGCCAGCAGCTTAGGAATTATACTAGCGGGGGCCTACAATGAGCAGTTCTTC.

This chain joins TRBV11-2 and TRBJ2-3, with TRBD2 identical over 7 bases. There are 16 residues in the CDR3. Germline V gene sequence: CDR1 SGHAT, CDR2 FQNNGV. V lost 3 bases, J lost 1 base, and 7 bases stayed unmatched. The chain's CDR3 is CASSFHPGGGTDTQYF. CDR3 DNA sequence: TGTGCCAGCAGCTTCCATCCGGGAGGAGGCACAGATACGCAGTATTTT.

This sequence joins TRBV9 and TRBJ2-7, with D unresolved. CDR3 size: 14 residues. Germline assignment: CDR1 SGDLS and CDR2 YYNGEE. Deletions cut 2 bases from V and 5 bases from J, with 14 bases between. The CDR3 DNA reads as TGTGCCAGCAGCGTGTCTGCTGGTGGCCACGAGCAGTACTTC. It is translated as CASSVSAGGHEQYF.

This sequence joins TRBV20-1 and TRBJ1-1; no clear D. Trimming cost V 3 bases and J 6 bases, with 11 bases left between them. Germline-derived CDR1 and CDR2 are DFQATT and SNEGSKA (reference sequence). The CDR3 sequence is 12 residues long. The CDR3 nucleotides read TGCAGTGCTAGGGCCCCGACGGCTGAAGCTTTCTTT. Translated, it gives CSARAPTAEAFF.

This clonotype was picked up a small number of times. The chain couples TRBV25-1 to TRBJ2-5; 9 nucleotides match TRBD2. This CDR3 is 17 amino acids long. Germline-derived CDR1 and CDR2 are MGHDK and SYGVNS. The trim removed 2 bases at V and 3 bases at J, leaving 10 bases unmatched. In DNA, the CDR3 is TGTGCCAGCAGTGAAGGAGCCGGGACTAGCAGCGAAGAGACCCAGTACTTC. Encoded protein: CASSEGAGTSSEETQYF.

This clonotype was observed at least ten times. The rearrangement joins TRBV5-1 to TRBJ2-7; 9 bases agree with TRBD1. The CDR3 consists of 15 residues. Germline values: CDR1 SGHRS, CDR2 YFSETQ. Losses at the gene ends were 4 bases for V and 0 bases for J; bases not matched to a gene: 5. The CDR3 here is CASSQTGGSSYEQYF. The CDR3 DNA sequence: TGCGCCAGCAGCCAAACAGGGGGCAGCTCCTACGAGCAGTACTTC.

This clonotype was recorded many times. Here the CDR3 DNA reads TGTGCCTGGAGAAGCTCAGGGCCCAAGGCTTTCTTT. Translating gives CAWRSSGPKAFF. This chain uses TRBV30 with TRBJ1-1, with TRBD1 as a possible D gene (5 bases). The CDR3 spans 12 residues. The V end was cut by 3 bases, the J end by 11 bases, with 16 bases between. Germline V gene data show CDR1 as GTSNPN and CDR2 as SVGIG (reference sequence).